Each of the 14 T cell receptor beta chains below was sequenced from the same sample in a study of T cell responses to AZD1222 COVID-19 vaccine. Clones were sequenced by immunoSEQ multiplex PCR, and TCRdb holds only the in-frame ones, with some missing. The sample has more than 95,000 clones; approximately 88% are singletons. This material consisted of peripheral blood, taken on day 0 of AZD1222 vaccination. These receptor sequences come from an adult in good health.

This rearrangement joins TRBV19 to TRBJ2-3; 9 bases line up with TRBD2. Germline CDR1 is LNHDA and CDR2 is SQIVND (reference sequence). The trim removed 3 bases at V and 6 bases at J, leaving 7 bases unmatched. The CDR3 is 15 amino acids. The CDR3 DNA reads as TGTGCCAGTAGTATCCGGGCGGCGGGGGGGGATACGCAGTATTTT. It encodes CASSIRAAGGDTQYF.

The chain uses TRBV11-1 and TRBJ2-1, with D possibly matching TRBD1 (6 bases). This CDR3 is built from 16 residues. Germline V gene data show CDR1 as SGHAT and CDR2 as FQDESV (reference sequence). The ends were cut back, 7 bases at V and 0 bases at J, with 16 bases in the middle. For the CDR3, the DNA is TGTGCCAGCAACCCCGGGACAACTCGCTCCTACAATGAGCAGTTCTTC. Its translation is CASNPGTTRSYNEQFF.

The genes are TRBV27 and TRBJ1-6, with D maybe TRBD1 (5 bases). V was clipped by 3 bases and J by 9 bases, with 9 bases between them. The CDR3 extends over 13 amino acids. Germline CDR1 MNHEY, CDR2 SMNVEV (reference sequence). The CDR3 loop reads CASSFGAVSPLHF. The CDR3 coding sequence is TGTGCCAGCAGTTTCGGGGCGGTTTCACCCCTCCACTTT.

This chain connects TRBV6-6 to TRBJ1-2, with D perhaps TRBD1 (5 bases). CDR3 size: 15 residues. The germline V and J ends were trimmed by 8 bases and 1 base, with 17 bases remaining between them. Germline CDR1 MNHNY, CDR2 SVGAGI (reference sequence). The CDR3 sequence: CASAPGGGFNYGYTF. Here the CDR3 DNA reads TGTGCCAGCGCTCCGGGGGGAGGTTTTAACTATGGCTACACCTTC.

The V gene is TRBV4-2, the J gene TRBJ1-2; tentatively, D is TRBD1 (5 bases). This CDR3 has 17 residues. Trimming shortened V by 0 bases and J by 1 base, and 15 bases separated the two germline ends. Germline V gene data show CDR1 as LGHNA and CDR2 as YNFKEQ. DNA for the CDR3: TGTGCCAGCAGCCAAGATTCGGGGCAGGCCCTTAACTATGGCTACACCTTC. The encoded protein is CASSQDSGQALNYGYTF.

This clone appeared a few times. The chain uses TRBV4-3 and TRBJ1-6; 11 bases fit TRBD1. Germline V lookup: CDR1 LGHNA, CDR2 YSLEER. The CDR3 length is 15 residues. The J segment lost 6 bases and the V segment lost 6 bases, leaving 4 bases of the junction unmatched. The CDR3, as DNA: TGCGCCAGCAGAAAGGACAGGGGGCTTAATTCACCCCTCCACTTT. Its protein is CASRKDRGLNSPLHF.

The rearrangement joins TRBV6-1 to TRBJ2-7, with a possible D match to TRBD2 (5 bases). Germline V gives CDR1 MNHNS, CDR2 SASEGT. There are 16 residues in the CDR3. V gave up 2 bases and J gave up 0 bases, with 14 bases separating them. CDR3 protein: CASSEKSGWISYEQYF. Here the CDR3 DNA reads TGTGCCAGCAGTGAAAAATCGGGGTGGATCTCCTACGAGCAGTACTTC.

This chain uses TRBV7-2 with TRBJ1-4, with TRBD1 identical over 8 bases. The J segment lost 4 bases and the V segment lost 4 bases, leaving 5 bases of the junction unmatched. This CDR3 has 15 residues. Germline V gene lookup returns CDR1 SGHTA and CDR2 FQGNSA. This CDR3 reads CASSSPGGHNEKLFF. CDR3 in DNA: TGTGCCAGCAGCTCACCAGGGGGCCATAATGAAAAACTGTTTTTT.

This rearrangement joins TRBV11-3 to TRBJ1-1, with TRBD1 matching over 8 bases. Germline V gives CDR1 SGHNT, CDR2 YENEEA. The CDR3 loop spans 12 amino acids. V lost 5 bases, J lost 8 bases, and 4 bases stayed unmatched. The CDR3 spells CASSATGAEAFF. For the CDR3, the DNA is TGTGCCAGCAGCGCGACAGGGGCAGAAGCTTTCTTT.

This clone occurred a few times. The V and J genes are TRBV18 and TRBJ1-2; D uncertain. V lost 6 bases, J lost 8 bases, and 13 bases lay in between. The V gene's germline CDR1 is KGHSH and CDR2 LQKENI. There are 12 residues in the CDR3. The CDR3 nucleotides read TGTGCCAGCTCGCCTGAGACGAGAGGCTACACCTTC. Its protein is CASSPETRGYTF.

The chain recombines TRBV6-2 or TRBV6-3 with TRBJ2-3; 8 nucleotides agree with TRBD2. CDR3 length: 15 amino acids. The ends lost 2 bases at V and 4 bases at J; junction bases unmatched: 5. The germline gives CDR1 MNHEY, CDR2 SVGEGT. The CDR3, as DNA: TGTGCCAGCAGTTACACGAGCGGGAGTGCAGATACGCAGTATTTT. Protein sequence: CASSYTSGSADTQYF.

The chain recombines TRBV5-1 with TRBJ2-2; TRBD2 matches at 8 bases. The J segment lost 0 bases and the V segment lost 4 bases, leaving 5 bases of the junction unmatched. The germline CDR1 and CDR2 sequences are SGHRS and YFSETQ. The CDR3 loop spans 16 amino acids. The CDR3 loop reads CASSPRGGTNTGELFF. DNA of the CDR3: TGCGCCAGCAGCCCCCGGGGGGGTACGAACACCGGGGAGCTGTTTTTT.

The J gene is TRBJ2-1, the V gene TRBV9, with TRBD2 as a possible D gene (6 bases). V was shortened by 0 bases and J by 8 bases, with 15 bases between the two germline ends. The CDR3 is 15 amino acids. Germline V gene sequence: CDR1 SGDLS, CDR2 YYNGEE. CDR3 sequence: CASSVAPLGRHEQFF. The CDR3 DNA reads TGTGCCAGCAGCGTAGCCCCCCTCGGGAGACATGAGCAGTTCTTC.

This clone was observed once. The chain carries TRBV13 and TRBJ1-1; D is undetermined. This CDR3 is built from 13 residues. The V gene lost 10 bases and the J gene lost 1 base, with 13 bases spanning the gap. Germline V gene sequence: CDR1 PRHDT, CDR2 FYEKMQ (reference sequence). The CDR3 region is CATFPRGNTEAFF. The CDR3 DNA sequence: TGTGCCACCTTCCCCAGAGGGAACACTGAAGCTTTCTTT.